Presented here are 16 T cell receptor beta chains from one specimen sequenced in a study of neurological immune-mediated disorders. MiXCR, run by TCRdb on the 5' RACE reads, gives a single entry per CDR3 protein. The data contain just under 40,000 distinct CDR3 sequences, less than 9% of them singletons. The sequencing sample was made of CD4+ T cells from blood. The receptors derive from a man between 45 and 60 years old in good health.

This clonotype showed up many times. This CDR3 is CASSLAPAGGRADTQYF. CDR3 DNA: TGTGCCAGCAGCTTGGCCCCAGCGGGAGGGCGGGCAGATACGCAGTATTTT. The chain couples TRBV7-2 to TRBJ2-3; TRBD2 agrees at 10 bases. The CDR3 runs 17 residues. In germline, CDR1 is SGHTA, CDR2 FQGNSA. V dropped 3 bases and J dropped 4; count of bases not matched to a gene: 10.

Ten or more counts support this clonotype. This chain connects TRBV29-1 to TRBJ2-1; 10 positions match TRBD1. Looked up from germline, CDR1 is SQVTM and CDR2 is ANQGSEA. CDR3 length: 11 residues. The V segment lost 1 base and the J segment 12 bases; nucleotides outside the gene matches: 0. CDR3 loop: CSVEGQGAQFF. Here the CDR3 DNA reads TGCAGCGTTGAAGGACAGGGGGCGCAGTTCTTC.

This clonotype has ten or more counts. The chain joins TRBV7-2 to TRBJ2-5, with TRBD1 matching over 9 bases. Germline V gene sequence: CDR1 SGHTA, CDR2 FQGNSA. This CDR3 contains 14 residues. The J segment lost 5 bases and the V segment lost 5 bases, leaving 6 bases of the junction unmatched. The CDR3 DNA reads TGTGCCAGCAGCCGGACAGGGGTCAGGGAGACCCAGTACTTC. Encoded protein: CASSRTGVRETQYF. Based on the CDR3 plus reference TRBV7-2 and TRBJ2-5, the full variable domain is GAGVSQSPSNKVTEKGKDVELRCDPISGHTALYWYRQSLGQGLEFLIYFQGNSAPDKSGLPSDRFSAERTGGSVSTLTIQRTQQEDSAVYLCASSRTGVRETQYFGPGTRLLVL.

The chain joins TRBV18 to TRBJ2-3, with D perhaps matching TRBD2 (6 bases). CDR3 length: 14 amino acids. V lost 6 bases and J lost 3, with 13 bases in between. Germline CDR1 reads KGHSH; CDR2 reads LQKENI. The CDR3 sequence is CASSGTAGTDTQYF. CDR3 DNA: TGTGCCAGCTCTGGAACGGCGGGGACAGATACGCAGTATTTT.

This clonotype was seen ten or more times. V gene TRBV7-2 combines with J gene TRBJ1-4; weak D call: TRBD1 (5 bases). This CDR3 spans 16 amino acids. From germline, CDR1 is SGHTA and CDR2 FQGNSA. The germline V and J ends were trimmed by 0 bases and 11 bases, with 19 bases remaining between them. CDR3 protein: CASSLASQGLGGKLFF. The CDR3 DNA is TGTGCCAGCAGCTTAGCGTCTCAGGGACTGGGGGGGAAACTGTTTTTT.

This clonotype was counted at least ten times. The rearrangement joins TRBV7-8 to TRBJ1-4; 8 positions agree with TRBD1. The length of the CDR3 is 15 residues. Germline CDR1 SGHVS, CDR2 FQNEAQ. Trimming took 5 bases from V and 7 from J; bases not matched to a gene: 9. CDR3 nucleotides: TGTGCCAGCAGCGCCAGACAGGGGTGGACTGAAAAACTGTTTTTT. Residues: CASSARQGWTEKLFF.

This clonotype was seen at least ten times. V and J are TRBV29-1 and TRBJ2-5; no clear D. V shed 0 bases and J shed 7 bases, with 12 bases lying between them. The CDR3 totals 13 residues. Per germline, CDR1 SQVTM and CDR2 ANQGSEA. DNA for the CDR3: TGCAGCGTTGAAGATCTGGCCCGTAGGACCCAGTACTTC. It translates to CSVEDLARRTQYF. Based on the CDR3 plus reference TRBV29-1 and TRBJ2-5, the full variable domain is SAVISQKPSRDICQRGTSLTIQCQVDSQVTMMFWYRQQPGQSLTLIATANQGSEATYESGFVIDKFPISRPNLTFSTLTVSNMSPEDSSIYLCSVEDLARRTQYFGPGTRLLVL.

This clonotype has at least ten counts. This rearrangement joins TRBV20-1 to TRBJ2-1; D might be TRBD2 (5 bases). This CDR3 has 14 residues. V lost 0 bases and J 5 bases, leaving 11 bases between the germline ends. The germline gives CDR1 DFQATT, CDR2 SNEGSKA (reference sequence). The CDR3 loop is CSARDIRGNNEQFF. Here the CDR3 DNA reads TGCAGTGCTAGAGATATCCGAGGGAACAATGAGCAGTTCTTC.

This clonotype has at least ten counts. The CDR3 region is CASTLLAGFETQYF. The CDR3 DNA reads TGTGCCAGCACTTTACTAGCGGGATTTGAGACCCAGTACTTC. V is TRBV7-2 and J is TRBJ2-5, with 10 positions matching TRBD2. V was pared by 7 bases and J by 5 bases, with 7 bases of the junction left unmatched. The CDR3 loop spans 14 amino acids. Germline CDR1 SGHTA, CDR2 FQGNSA.

This clonotype was seen at least ten times. This rearrangement joins TRBV6-6 to TRBJ1-3; D remains ambiguous. This CDR3 has 16 residues. With 7 bases removed from V and 1 base from J, the gap between germline ends came to 17 bases. The germline V gene has CDR1 MNHNY and CDR2 SVGAGI (reference sequence). The CDR3 here is CASKAPGALSGNTIYF. The DNA of the CDR3 is TGTGCCAGCAAGGCACCTGGTGCGTTATCTGGAAACACCATATATTTT.

This clonotype was found many times. The chain links TRBV7-2 to TRBJ2-3, with 10 bases aligning to TRBD2. The CDR3 covers 20 residues. Losses at the gene ends were 5 bases for V and 4 bases for J; bases not matched to a gene: 21. Germline CDR1 SGHTA, CDR2 FQGNSA. The CDR3 DNA is TGTGCCAGCAGCCCTAGAGGGGTAGCGGGAGGTGGTCAAAGGTCAGATACGCAGTATTTT. Amino acid sequence: CASSPRGVAGGGQRSDTQYF. Complete variable domain (other parts from reference TRBV7-2 and TRBJ2-3): GAGVSQSPSNKVTEKGKDVELRCDPISGHTALYWYRQSLGQGLEFLIYFQGNSAPDKSGLPSDRFSAERTGGSVSTLTIQRTQQEDSAVYLCASSPRGVAGGGQRSDTQYFGPGTRLTVL.

Many counts were recorded for this clonotype. The chain couples TRBV2 to TRBJ1-2; unclear D gene. The V end lost 4 bases, the J end lost 0 bases, and 6 bases lay between the germline ends. The CDR3 runs to 13 residues. Germline assignment: CDR1 SNHLY and CDR2 FYNNEI. The CDR3 DNA reads as TGTGCCAGCAGTGCAGGACCTAACTATGGCTACACCTTC. Translation gives CASSAGPNYGYTF.

This clonotype has a count of ten or more. J is TRBJ2-7 and V is TRBV5-1, with unresolved D. The germline V gene encodes CDR1 SGHRS and CDR2 YFSETQ. The CDR3 extends over 16 amino acids. Trimming left V 0 bases short and J 3 bases short, with 16 bases between. The CDR3 spells CASSLDLSRGSYEQYF. The CDR3 coding sequence is TGCGCCAGCAGCTTGGACCTGTCTCGCGGAAGCTACGAGCAGTACTTC. Variable domain in full (rest from reference TRBV5-1 and TRBJ2-7): KAGVTQTPRYLIKTRGQQVTLSCSPISGHRSVSWYQQTPGQGLQFLFEYFSETQRNKGNFPGRFSGRQFSNSRSEMNVSTLELGDSALYLCASSLDLSRGSYEQYFGPGTRLTVT.

This clonotype was counted ten times or more. The gene calls are TRBV15 and TRBJ2-1, with D perhaps TRBD1 (6 bases). Germline V gene sequence: CDR1 LNHNV, CDR2 YYDKDF (reference sequence). This CDR3 comprises 15 residues. V was cut by 2 bases and J by 0 bases, with 8 bases left in between. CDR3 protein: CATSRQGSSYNEQFF. CDR3 DNA: TGTGCCACCAGCAGACAGGGGAGCTCCTACAATGAGCAGTTCTTC.

At least ten counts were recorded for this clonotype. The chain joins TRBV19 to TRBJ2-7, with D maybe TRBD2 (6 bases). V shed 8 bases and J shed 4 bases, with 24 bases lying between them. The CDR3 extends over 16 amino acids. Per the germline V gene, CDR1 is LNHDA and CDR2 is SQIVND (reference sequence). The CDR3 DNA reads as TGTGCCAGTGGACCCCGCTCCGGACGGGGGATGTACGAGCAGTACTTC. Encoded protein: CASGPRSGRGMYEQYF.

The table lists this clonotype with many counts. V usage is TRBV12-3 or TRBV12-4 and J usage is TRBJ2-5, with D possibly TRBD1 on 5 matching bases. Trimming stripped 4 bases from V and 3 bases from J, with 18 bases between. The CDR3 has 16 amino acids. CDR3 protein: CASSSSWGRVEETQYF. The CDR3 nucleotides are TGTGCCAGCAGTTCTTCATGGGGCAGGGTCGAAGAGACCCAGTACTTC.